Presented here are 14 T cell receptor beta chains from one specimen sequenced in a study of beta chain features in type 1 diabetes. Expressed TCRB transcripts were sequenced because the entire RNA isolate underwent reverse transcription. The protocol was immunoSEQ multiplex PCR, while the TCRdb copy is restricted to in-frame clones and leaves out a portion. The sample lists about 130,000 clones; 9% were seen once. General observations from the study: For Type 1 diabetes patients, all four CD4+ subsets carried TCRB CDR3s that were moderately but significantly shorter.

The antigens these receptors bind are not known. The sequenced sample consisted of central memory CD4+ T cells from blood. Receptor source: a man under 40 with type 1 diabetes.

The chain has TRBV2 and TRBJ2-5, with 7 bases fitting TRBD1. Germline-derived CDR1 and CDR2 are SNHLY and FYNNEI. This CDR3 is 13 amino acids long. V lost 8 bases to trimming and J lost 1 base; unmatched junction nucleotides: 4. The CDR3 region is CASLGQFQETQYF. The CDR3 DNA sequence: TGTGCCAGCCTGGGACAGTTCCAAGAGACCCAGTACTTC.

In its sample, this clone was seen a few times. The genes are TRBV4-1 and TRBJ2-5; the match to TRBD2 covers 7 bases. Germline V gene lookup returns CDR1 MGHRA and CDR2 YSYEKL. The CDR3 totals 16 residues. With 1 base clipped from V and 1 base from J, the junction kept 6 bases outside the gene matches. The CDR3 DNA is TGCGCCAGCAGCCAAGTCGGGGGGACCGCCCAAGAGACCCAGTACTTC. Translation: CASSQVGGTAQETQYF.

This chain uses TRBV5-6 with TRBJ2-2; D gene uncertain. The germline V gene encodes CDR1 SGHDT and CDR2 YYEEEE. V was shortened by 4 bases and J by 6 bases, with 4 bases between the two germline ends. This CDR3 is built from 11 residues. The CDR3 DNA is TGTGCCAGCAGCACGGCCGGGGAGCTGTTTTTT. Its translation is CASSTAGELFF. Based on the CDR3 plus reference TRBV5-6 and TRBJ2-2, the full variable domain is DAGVTQSPTHLIKTRGQQVTLRCSPKSGHDTVSWYQQALGQGPQFIFQYYEEEERQRGNFPDRFSGHQFPNYSSELNVNALLLGDSALYLCASSTAGELFFGEGSRLTVL.

The chain couples TRBV5-4 to TRBJ2-2; tentative D call: TRBD1 (6 bases). This CDR3 is built from 16 residues. CDR1 SGHNT and CDR2 YYREEE come from the germline V gene (reference sequence). The V gene lost 0 bases and the J gene lost 3 bases, with 12 bases spanning the gap. CDR3 nucleotides: TGTGCCAGCAGCTTGGGACAGGCGGCGTACACCGGGGAGCTGTTTTTT. Its translation is CASSLGQAAYTGELFF.

This chain links TRBV4-1 with TRBJ2-5, with 16 bases identical to TRBD2. CDR1 and CDR2 from the germline V gene are MGHRA and YSYEKL. CDR3 length: 19 amino acids. The trim removed 3 bases at V and 0 bases at J, leaving 7 bases unmatched. CDR3 DNA sequence: TGCGCCAGCAGCCACCCGGGACTAGCGGGGGGGCCCAACCAAGAGACCCAGTACTTC. As protein: CASSHPGLAGGPNQETQYF.

This sequence joins TRBV12-5 and TRBJ1-5, with 8 bases that match TRBD1. The CDR3 spans 18 residues. Trimming cost V 2 bases and J 1 base; bases outside gene matches: 10. The V gene's germline CDR1 is LGHNT and CDR2 FRNRAP. The CDR3 sequence is CASGLWGTGLWSNQPQHF. The CDR3 DNA sequence: TGTGCTAGTGGTTTGTGGGGGACAGGTCTTTGGAGCAATCAGCCCCAGCATTTT.

The chain uses TRBV27 and TRBJ2-3, with 8 nucleotides matching TRBD2. The CDR3 is made up of 13 amino acids. Per the germline V gene, CDR1 is MNHEY and CDR2 is SMNVEV (reference sequence). V gave up 5 bases and J gave up 12 bases; unmatched junction bases: 10. The CDR3 reads CASSLGLGVSQYF. CDR3 in DNA: TGTGCCAGCAGTCTGGGACTAGGCGTATCACAGTATTTT.

V is TRBV15 and J is TRBJ1-1; D uncertain. Per the germline V gene, CDR1 is LNHNV and CDR2 is YYDKDF (reference sequence). The V end was cut by 0 bases, the J end by 11 bases, with 10 bases between. The CDR3 spans 12 residues. CDR3 sequence reads: CATSRDTTRAFF. The CDR3 DNA sequence: TGTGCCACCAGCAGAGATACCACTCGGGCTTTCTTT.

The chain uses TRBV7-9 and TRBJ1-5, with D possibly TRBD1 on 5 matching bases. The ends were cut back, 5 bases at V and 4 bases at J, with 12 bases in the middle. The CDR3 runs to 14 residues. Germline CDR1 is SEHNR and CDR2 is FQNEAQ (reference sequence). The CDR3 region is CASSDPGRNQPQHF. CDR3 DNA: TGTGCCAGCAGCGATCCAGGGCGTAATCAGCCCCAGCATTTT.

The V call is TRBV30, the J call TRBJ2-7; 7 bases agree with TRBD2. The length of the CDR3 is 15 residues. The V gene's germline CDR1 is GTSNPN and CDR2 SVGIG (reference sequence). V shed 3 bases and J 2 bases; nucleotides not matched to a gene: 10. CDR3: CAWRDPRGVAYEQYF. DNA of the CDR3: TGTGCCTGGAGAGACCCTCGGGGGGTGGCCTACGAGCAGTACTTC.

V and J are TRBV19 and TRBJ1-2; tentative D call: TRBD1 (5 bases). The germline V gene has CDR1 LNHDA and CDR2 SQIVND (reference sequence). The CDR3 length is 12 residues. V was trimmed by 8 bases and J by 4 bases, leaving 11 bases between them. The CDR3 DNA sequence: TGTGCCAGTGCGGGACCCCGCTATGGCTACACCTTC. Translated, it gives CASAGPRYGYTF. The entire variable domain, with the rest obtained from reference TRBV19 and TRBJ1-2, is as follows: DGGITQSPKYLFRKEGQNVTLSCEQNLNHDAMYWYRQDPGQGLRLIYYSQIVNDFQKGDIAEGYSVSREKKESFPLTVTSAQKNPTAFYLCASAGPRYGYTFGSGTRLTVV.

This chain joins TRBV20-1 and TRBJ1-1; TRBD1 matches 8 bases. This CDR3 is built from 11 residues. In germline, CDR1 is DFQATT, CDR2 SNEGSKA (reference sequence). The CDR3 DNA reads TGCAGCGGACAGGGATGGACTGAAGCTTTCTTT. Its translation is CSGQGWTEAFF.

This clone was observed a few times. V usage is TRBV5-1 and J usage is TRBJ1-1, with a tentative D call TRBD1 (5 bases). From germline, CDR1 is SGHRS and CDR2 YFSETQ. V dropped 0 bases and J dropped 7 bases, with 10 bases sitting between them. The CDR3 totals 13 residues. In DNA form, the CDR3 reads TGCGCCAGCAGCTTGGAGGGGAGGGATGAAGCTTTCTTT. This codes for CASSLEGRDEAFF.

This clone was recorded a few times. The J gene is TRBJ1-4, the V gene TRBV6-5; tentatively, D is TRBD1 (5 bases). This CDR3 has 13 amino acids. Deletions cut 4 bases from V and 7 bases from J, with 10 bases between. Germline values: CDR1 MNHEY, CDR2 SVGAGI. CDR3 coding DNA: TGTGCCAGCAGTTCTGGAAGGGGTGAAAAACTGTTTTTT. It encodes CASSSGRGEKLFF.